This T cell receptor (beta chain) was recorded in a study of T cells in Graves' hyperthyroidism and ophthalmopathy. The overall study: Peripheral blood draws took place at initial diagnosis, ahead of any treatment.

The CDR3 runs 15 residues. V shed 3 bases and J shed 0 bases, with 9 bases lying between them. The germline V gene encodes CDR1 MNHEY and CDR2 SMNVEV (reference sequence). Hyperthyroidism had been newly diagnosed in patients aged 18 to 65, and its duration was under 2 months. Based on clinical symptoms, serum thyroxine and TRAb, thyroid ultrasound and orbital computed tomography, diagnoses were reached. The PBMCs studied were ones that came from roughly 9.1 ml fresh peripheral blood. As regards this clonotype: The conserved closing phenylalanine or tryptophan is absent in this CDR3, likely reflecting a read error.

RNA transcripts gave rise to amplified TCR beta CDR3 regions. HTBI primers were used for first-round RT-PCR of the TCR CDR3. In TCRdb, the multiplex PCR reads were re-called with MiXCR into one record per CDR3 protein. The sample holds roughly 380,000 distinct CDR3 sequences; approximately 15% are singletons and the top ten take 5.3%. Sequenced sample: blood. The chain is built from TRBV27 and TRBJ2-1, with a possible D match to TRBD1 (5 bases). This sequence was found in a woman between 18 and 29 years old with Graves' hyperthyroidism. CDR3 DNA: TGTGCCAGCAGTTTTGGGGCTCTCTCCTACAATGAGCAGTTCCTC. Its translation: CASSFGALSYNEQFL.